A single sample is the source of the 17 T cell receptor beta chains below, sequenced in a study of a mutant IDH1 vaccine in newly diagnosed glioma. Noted time point: baseline, week 1 (first vaccination visit). Indicated treatment: pre-vaccination baseline after standard-of-care therapy. Assay used: immunoSEQ multiplex PCR; TCRdb lists only in-frame clones, some missing. The sample has under 25,000 clones; 93% are singletons. The sample in question was PBMCs, obtained from a glioma patient treated with radiotherapy, temozolomide or both. The origin of the receptors is a man aged 35 to 55 with glioma.

This clone was seen a single time. The V gene is TRBV9, the J gene TRBJ2-7; 7 nucleotides align to TRBD1. This CDR3 region has 13 residues. The trim removed 3 bases at V and 7 bases at J, leaving 7 bases unmatched. Germline loops: CDR1 SGDLS, CDR2 YYNGEE. Here the CDR3 reads CASSARQGWEQYF. CDR3 nucleotides: TGTGCCAGCAGCGCCAGACAGGGATGGGAGCAGTACTTC.

The genes are TRBV5-1 and TRBJ2-3, with 7 bases fitting TRBD1. Germline CDR1 reads SGHRS; CDR2 reads YFSETQ. With 0 bases clipped from V and 0 bases from J, the junction kept 10 bases outside the gene matches. There are 18 residues in the CDR3. CDR3 bases: TGCGCCAGCAGCTTGGGGTCTTCAGGGGGAGTAAGCACAGATACGCAGTATTTT. As protein: CASSLGSSGGVSTDTQYF.

V gene TRBV5-8 combines with J gene TRBJ2-4; TRBD2 agrees at 12 bases. The germline V gene has CDR1 SGHTS and CDR2 YDEGEE. The V gene end was trimmed by 3 bases and the J gene end by 5 bases; junction bases not matched to a gene: 3. CDR3 length: 15 residues. The chain's CDR3 is CASSWTSGAQNIQYF. The CDR3 nucleotides are TGTGCCAGCAGCTGGACTAGCGGGGCCCAAAACATTCAGTACTTC.

This chain joins TRBV6-1 and TRBJ2-7; 10 bases agree with TRBD1. The CDR3 has 15 residues. Germline lookup yields CDR1 MNHNS and CDR2 SASEGT. The V gene end was trimmed by 4 bases and the J gene end by 4 bases; junction bases not matched to a gene: 7. The CDR3 bases are TGTGCCAGCAGTGCCGCCGGGACAGGGGTGTACGAGCAGTACTTC. This codes for CASSAAGTGVYEQYF.

The chain combines TRBV11-2 with TRBJ2-4; D might be TRBD2 (5 bases). Trimming cost V 1 base and J 0 bases, with 13 bases left between them. There are 17 residues in the CDR3. Germline-derived CDR1 and CDR2 are SGHAT and FQNNGV. The CDR3 nucleotides read TGTGCCAGCAGCTTAGGAGGACTCCTAATAGCCAAAAACATTCAGTACTTC. It encodes CASSLGGLLIAKNIQYF.

This clone was found once. V is TRBV4-1 and J is TRBJ1-4; perhaps TRBD1 as D (5 bases). The germline gives CDR1 MGHRA, CDR2 YSYEKL. V lost 2 bases and J 2 bases, leaving 12 bases between the germline ends. The CDR3 runs to 16 residues. The CDR3 region is CASSQTTGRTNEKLFF. DNA of the CDR3: TGCGCCAGCAGCCAAACCACAGGCCGGACTAATGAAAAACTGTTTTTT.

This clone was counted a few times. V is TRBV6-6 and J is TRBJ1-1; the D is unclear. Per germline, CDR1 MNHNY and CDR2 SVGAGI (reference sequence). The CDR3 loop spans 13 amino acids. The V gene lost 6 bases and the J gene lost 4 bases, with 12 bases spanning the gap. The CDR3 loop reads CASSSSFGTEAFF. The CDR3 DNA reads TGTGCCAGCAGCTCCTCCTTCGGCACTGAAGCTTTCTTT.

The V call is TRBV7-3, the J call TRBJ2-7; no definite D call. The V and J ends lost 5 bases and 0 bases respectively, with 11 bases between them. Germline V lookup: CDR1 SGHTA, CDR2 FQGTGA. This CDR3 has 14 residues. CDR3: CASSPYKSSYEQYF. CDR3 in DNA: TGTGCCAGCAGCCCCTATAAGAGCTCCTACGAGCAGTACTTC. The complete variable domain, with remaining parts taken from reference TRBV7-3 and TRBJ2-7, reads GAGVSQTPSNKVTEKGKYVELRCDPISGHTALYWYRQSLGQGPEFLIYFQGTGAADDSGLPNDRFFAVRPEGSVSTLKIQRTERGDSAVYLCASSPYKSSYEQYFGPGTRLTVT.

The chain joins TRBV5-1 to TRBJ1-5; D is perhaps TRBD1 (5 bases). Germline CDR1 reads SGHRS; CDR2 reads YFSETQ. This CDR3 spans 15 amino acids. The ends were cut back, 0 bases at V and 7 bases at J, with 14 bases in the middle. The CDR3 loop is CASSLAGGVFQPQHF. CDR3 in DNA: TGCGCCAGCAGCTTGGCCGGGGGAGTTTTCCAGCCCCAGCATTTT. Filled out from reference TRBV5-1 and TRBJ1-5, the complete variable domain reads KAGVTQTPRYLIKTRGQQVTLSCSPISGHRSVSWYQQTPGQGLQFLFEYFSETQRNKGNFPGRFSGRQFSNSRSEMNVSTLELGDSALYLCASSLAGGVFQPQHFGDGTRLSIL.

In DNA, the CDR3 is TGCGCCAGCCGGGGGAGGGCTAACTACGAGCAGTACTTC. Translation gives CASRGRANYEQYF. The chain recombines TRBV10-2 with TRBJ2-7; 7 nucleotides line up with TRBD2. J was trimmed by 3 bases and V by 8 bases; bases with no gene match: 7. Germline V gene data show CDR1 as WSHSY and CDR2 as SAAADI. CDR3 length equals 13 residues.

The genes are TRBV9 and TRBJ1-1; possibly TRBD1 for D (5 bases). CDR3 length equals 14 residues. CDR1 is SGDLS, CDR2 YYNGEE, per germline. V lost 0 bases, J lost 1 base, and 7 bases lay in between. CDR3 in amino acids: CASSVVGGNTEAFF. CDR3 nucleotide sequence: TGTGCCAGCAGCGTAGTGGGGGGGAACACTGAAGCTTTCTTT. The full variable domain, rest sourced from reference TRBV9 and TRBJ1-1, is DSGVTQTPKHLITATGQRVTLRCSPRSGDLSVYWYQQSLDQGLQFLIQYYNGEERAKGNILERFSAQQFPDLHSELNLSSLELGDSALYFCASSVVGGNTEAFFGQGTRLTVV.

This chain links TRBV7-2 with TRBJ1-2, with a tentative D call TRBD1 (6 bases). Germline-derived CDR1 and CDR2 are SGHTA and FQGNSA. Trimming took 4 bases from V and 3 from J, leaving 12 bases between them. The CDR3 totals 14 residues. The CDR3 DNA sequence: TGTGCCAGCAGCTCTTTACAGGGCGACTATGGCTACACCTTC. Its protein is CASSSLQGDYGYTF.

This sequence joins TRBV19 and TRBJ1-5, with 8 bases lining up with TRBD1. Germline CDR1 is LNHDA and CDR2 is SQIVND (reference sequence). J lost 2 bases, V lost 7 bases, and 7 bases had no gene match. The CDR3 runs to 15 residues. CDR3 in DNA: TGTGCCAGTACTACCCCGGGACAGGGCAATCAGCCCCAGCATTTT. This codes for CASTTPGQGNQPQHF.

This chain links TRBV4-1 with TRBJ1-1; maybe TRBD1 (5 bases). Germline assignment: CDR1 MGHRA and CDR2 YSYEKL. Trimming removed 1 base at V and 1 base at J, with 13 bases between. This CDR3 comprises 16 residues. The CDR3 is CASSQVGAGRNTEAFF. CDR3 nucleotide sequence: TGCGCCAGCAGCCAAGTCGGGGCAGGACGGAACACTGAAGCTTTCTTT.

This rearrangement joins TRBV19 to TRBJ1-1, with 8 bases that match TRBD1. Looked up from germline, CDR1 is LNHDA and CDR2 is SQIVND (reference sequence). V lost 3 bases and J lost 2; bases outside the gene matches: 5. The CDR3 has 15 amino acids. The CDR3 DNA sequence: TGTGCCAGTAGTATCACGACAGGGGTTAACACTGAAGCTTTCTTT. This encodes CASSITTGVNTEAFF.

This clone was picked up a small number of times. The chain's CDR3 is CASSLSDGRQETQYF. CDR3 DNA sequence: TGTGCCAGCAGTTTATCGGACGGTCGCCAAGAGACCCAGTACTTC. This chain uses TRBV27 with TRBJ2-5; D gene unclear. The length of the CDR3 is 15 residues. The V gene's germline CDR1 is MNHEY and CDR2 SMNVEV (reference sequence). V was clipped by 0 bases and J by 1 base, with 9 bases between them.

The chain employs TRBV7-2 and TRBJ1-2; D might be TRBD1 (5 bases). The CDR3 sequence is 13 residues long. V lost 5 bases and J 8 bases, leaving 15 bases between the germline ends. Germline loops: CDR1 SGHTA, CDR2 FQGNSA. The CDR3 nucleotides are TGTGCCAGCAGCAGTAGGGGTTGGGGCGGCTACACCTTC. Protein: CASSSRGWGGYTF.